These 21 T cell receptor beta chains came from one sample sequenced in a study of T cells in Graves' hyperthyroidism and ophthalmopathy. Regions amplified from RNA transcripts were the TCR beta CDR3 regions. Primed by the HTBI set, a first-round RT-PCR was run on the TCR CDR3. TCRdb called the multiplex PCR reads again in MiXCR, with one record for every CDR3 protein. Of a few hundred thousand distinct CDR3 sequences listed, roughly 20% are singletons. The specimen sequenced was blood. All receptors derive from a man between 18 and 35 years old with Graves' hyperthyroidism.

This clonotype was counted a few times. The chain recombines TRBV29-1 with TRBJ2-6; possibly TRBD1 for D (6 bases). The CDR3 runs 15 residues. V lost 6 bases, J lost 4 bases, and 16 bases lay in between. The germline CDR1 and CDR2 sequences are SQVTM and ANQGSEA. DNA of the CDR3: TGCAGCGTCAAAGGACAGCTAACCGGGGCCAACGTCCTGACTTTC. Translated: CSVKGQLTGANVLTF. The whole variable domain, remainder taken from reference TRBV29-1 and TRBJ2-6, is SAVISQKPSRDICQRGTSLTIQCQVDSQVTMMFWYRQQPGQSLTLIATANQGSEATYESGFVIDKFPISRPNLTFSTLTVSNMSPEDSSIYLCSVKGQLTGANVLTFGAGSRLTVL.

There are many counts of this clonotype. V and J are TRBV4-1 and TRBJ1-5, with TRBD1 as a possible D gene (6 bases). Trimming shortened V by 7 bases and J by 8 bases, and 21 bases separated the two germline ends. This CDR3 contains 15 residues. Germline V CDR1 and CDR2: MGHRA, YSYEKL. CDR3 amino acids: CASNGALDSMKPQHF. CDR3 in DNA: TGCGCCAGCAATGGAGCTTTGGACAGCATGAAGCCCCAGCATTTT.

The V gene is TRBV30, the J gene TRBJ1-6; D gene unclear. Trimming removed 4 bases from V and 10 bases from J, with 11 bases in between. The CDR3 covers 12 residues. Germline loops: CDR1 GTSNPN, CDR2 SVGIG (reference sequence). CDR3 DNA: TGTGCCTGGACGCCCGGGAGGTCACCCCTCCACTTT. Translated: CAWTPGRSPLHF.

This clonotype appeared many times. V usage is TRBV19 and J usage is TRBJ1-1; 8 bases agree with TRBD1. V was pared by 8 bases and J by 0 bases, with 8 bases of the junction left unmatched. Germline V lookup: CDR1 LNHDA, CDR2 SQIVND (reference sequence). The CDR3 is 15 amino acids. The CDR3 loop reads CASLEPTGVNTEAFF. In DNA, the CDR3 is TGTGCCAGTTTAGAACCGACAGGGGTGAACACTGAAGCTTTCTTT.

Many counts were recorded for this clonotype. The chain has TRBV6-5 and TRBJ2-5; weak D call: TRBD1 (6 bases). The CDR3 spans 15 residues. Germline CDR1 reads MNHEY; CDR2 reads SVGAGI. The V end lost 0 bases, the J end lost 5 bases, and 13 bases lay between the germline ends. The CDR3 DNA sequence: TGTGCCAGCAGTTACTCAACAGGGACGCGGGAGACCCAGTACTTC. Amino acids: CASSYSTGTRETQYF.

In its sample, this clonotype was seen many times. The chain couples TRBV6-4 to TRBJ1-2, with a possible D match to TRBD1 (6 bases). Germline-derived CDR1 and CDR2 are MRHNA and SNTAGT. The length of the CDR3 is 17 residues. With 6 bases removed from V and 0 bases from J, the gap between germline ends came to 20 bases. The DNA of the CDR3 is TGTGCCAGCAGCTCACCCGCGGGACACCAAGCTAACTATGGCTACACCTTC. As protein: CASSSPAGHQANYGYTF.

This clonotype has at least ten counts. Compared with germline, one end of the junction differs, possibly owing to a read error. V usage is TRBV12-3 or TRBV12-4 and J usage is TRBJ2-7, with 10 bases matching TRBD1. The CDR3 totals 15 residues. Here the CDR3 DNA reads TGTGCCAGCAGTTTCCTCGGGACAGGGGTCAGTCCTATAAACTTC. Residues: CASSFLGTGVSPINF.

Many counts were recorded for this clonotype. The CDR3 coding sequence is TGTGCCAGCAGTTTATGGGGGGTTGCTGGAAACACCATATATTTT. The encoded protein is CASSLWGVAGNTIYF. This chain connects TRBV12-3 or TRBV12-4 to TRBJ1-3; possibly TRBD1 for D (5 bases). Trimming cost V 2 bases and J 2 bases, with 10 bases left between them. This CDR3 comprises 15 residues.

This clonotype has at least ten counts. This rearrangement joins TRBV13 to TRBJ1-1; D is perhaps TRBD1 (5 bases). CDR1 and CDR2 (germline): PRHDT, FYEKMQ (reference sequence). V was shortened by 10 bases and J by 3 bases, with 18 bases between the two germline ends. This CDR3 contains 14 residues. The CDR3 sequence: CATPKRGWDTEAFF. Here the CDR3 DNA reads TGTGCCACCCCCAAGAGGGGTTGGGACACTGAAGCTTTCTTT.

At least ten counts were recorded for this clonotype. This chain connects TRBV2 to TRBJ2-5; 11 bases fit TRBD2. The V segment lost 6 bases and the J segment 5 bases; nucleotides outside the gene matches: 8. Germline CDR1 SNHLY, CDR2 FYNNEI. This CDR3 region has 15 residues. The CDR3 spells CASRPRLAGTETQYF. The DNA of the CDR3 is TGTGCCAGCAGGCCGAGACTAGCGGGGACGGAGACCCAGTACTTC.

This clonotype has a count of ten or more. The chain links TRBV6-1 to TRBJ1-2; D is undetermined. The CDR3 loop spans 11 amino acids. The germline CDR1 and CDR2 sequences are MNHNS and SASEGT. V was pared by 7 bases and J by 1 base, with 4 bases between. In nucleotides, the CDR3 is TGTGCCAGCATAAGTAACTATGGCTACACCTTC. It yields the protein CASISNYGYTF.

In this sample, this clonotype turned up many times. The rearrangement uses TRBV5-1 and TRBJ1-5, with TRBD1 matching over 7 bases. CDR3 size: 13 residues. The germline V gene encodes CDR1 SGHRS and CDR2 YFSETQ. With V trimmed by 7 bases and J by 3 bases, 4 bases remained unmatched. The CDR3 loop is CASREGANQPQHF. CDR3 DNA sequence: TGCGCCAGCCGGGAGGGGGCCAATCAGCCCCAGCATTTT.

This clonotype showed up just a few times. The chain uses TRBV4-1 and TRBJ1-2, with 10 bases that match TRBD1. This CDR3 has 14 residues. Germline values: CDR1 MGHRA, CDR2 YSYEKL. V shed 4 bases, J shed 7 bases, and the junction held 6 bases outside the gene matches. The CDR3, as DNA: TGCGCCAGCAGCCTGACAGGGGGCGTAGGTGGCTACACCTTC. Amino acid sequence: CASSLTGGVGGYTF.

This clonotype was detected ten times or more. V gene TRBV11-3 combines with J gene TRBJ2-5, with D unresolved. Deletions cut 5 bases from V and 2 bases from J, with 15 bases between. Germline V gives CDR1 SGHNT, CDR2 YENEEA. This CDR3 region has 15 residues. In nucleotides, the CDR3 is TGTGCCAGCAGCCCAGACACCTCCCTTCAAGAGACCCAGTACTTC. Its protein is CASSPDTSLQETQYF.

CDR3 loop: CASSLRSDGELFF. The CDR3 DNA follows: TGTGCCAGCAGCTTACGTTCCGACGGGGAGCTGTTTTTT. V gene TRBV7-2 combines with J gene TRBJ2-2, with unresolved D. Germline assignment: CDR1 SGHTA and CDR2 FQGNSA. The germline V and J ends were trimmed by 2 bases and 7 bases, with 8 bases remaining between them. The length of the CDR3 is 13 residues.

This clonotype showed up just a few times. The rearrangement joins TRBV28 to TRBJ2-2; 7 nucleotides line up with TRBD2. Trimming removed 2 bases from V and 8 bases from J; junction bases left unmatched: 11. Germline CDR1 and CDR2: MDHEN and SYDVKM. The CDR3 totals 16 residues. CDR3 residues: CASSLIAGPPRGELFF. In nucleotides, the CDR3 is TGTGCCAGCAGTTTAATAGCGGGCCCCCCGAGGGGGGAGCTGTTTTTT.

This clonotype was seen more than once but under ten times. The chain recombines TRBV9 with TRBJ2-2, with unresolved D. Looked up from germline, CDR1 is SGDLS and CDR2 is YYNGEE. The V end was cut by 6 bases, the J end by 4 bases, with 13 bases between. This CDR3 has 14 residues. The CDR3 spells CASNGGWLTGELFF. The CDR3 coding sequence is TGTGCCAGCAACGGTGGTTGGCTCACCGGGGAGCTGTTTTTT.

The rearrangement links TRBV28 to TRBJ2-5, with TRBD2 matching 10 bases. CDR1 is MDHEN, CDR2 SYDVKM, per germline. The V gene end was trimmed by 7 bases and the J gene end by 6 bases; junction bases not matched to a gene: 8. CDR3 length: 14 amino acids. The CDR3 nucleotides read TGTGCCAGCAACCTAGCGGGAGAGCGGAAGACCCAGTACTTC. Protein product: CASNLAGERKTQYF.

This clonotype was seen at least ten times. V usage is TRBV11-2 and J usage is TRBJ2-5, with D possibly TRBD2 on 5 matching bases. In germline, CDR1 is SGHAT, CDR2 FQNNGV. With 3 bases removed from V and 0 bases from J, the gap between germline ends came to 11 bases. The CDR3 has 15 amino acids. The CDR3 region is CASSLRGGYQETQYF. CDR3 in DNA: TGTGCCAGCAGCTTGAGAGGAGGATACCAAGAGACCCAGTACTTC.

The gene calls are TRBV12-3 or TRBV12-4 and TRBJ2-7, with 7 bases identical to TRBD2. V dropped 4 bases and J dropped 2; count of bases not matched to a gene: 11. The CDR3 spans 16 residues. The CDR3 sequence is CASSYSGLAETYEQYF. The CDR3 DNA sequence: TGTGCCAGCAGTTACTCCGGGCTAGCGGAGACCTACGAGCAGTACTTC.

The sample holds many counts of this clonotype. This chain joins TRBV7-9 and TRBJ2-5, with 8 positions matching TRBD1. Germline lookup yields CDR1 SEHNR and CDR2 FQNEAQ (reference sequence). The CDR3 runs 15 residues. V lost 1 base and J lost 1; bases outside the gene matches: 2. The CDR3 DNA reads TGTGCCAGCAGCTTAGGACAGGGGCCCCAAGAGACCCAGTACTTC. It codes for CASSLGQGPQETQYF.